Below are 30 T cell receptor beta chains sequenced from a single sample in a study of read filtering for tumor transcriptome and immune sequencing. This library used around 0.4 ug RNA and molecular barcoded adaptors spanning alpha/delta and beta/gamma chains. Using its own MiXCR run on the reads, TCRdb lists one record per CDR3 protein. The sample includes tens of thousands of distinct CDR3 sequences, around 21% of them seen just once. Specimen: a population of CD138-negative cells sorted from bone marrow. These receptors all come from a donor at least 40 years old with multiple myeloma.

The chain combines TRBV23-1 with TRBJ1-5, with 7 bases fitting TRBD1. TRBV23-1 is reported as an ORF; its role is uncertain. V gave up 11 bases and J gave up 4 bases; unmatched junction bases: 5. This CDR3 is 12 amino acids long. The CDR3 DNA reads as TGCGCCCCCGACAGGGAAAATCAGCCCCAGCATTTT. Translating gives CAPDRENQPQHF.

The table lists this clonotype with a few counts. A much larger clone is a single base away; this may be a read error. The chain uses TRBV6-2 or TRBV6-3 and TRBJ1-6; D unresolved. The length of the CDR3 is 17 residues. Germline CDR1 and CDR2: MNHEY and SVGEGT. CDR3 coding DNA: TGTGCCAGCAGTTACGAGGCAGGCGGCTTCTATAATTCACCCTTCCACTTT. This translates into CASSYEAGGFYNSPFHF.

This clonotype was detected many times. V and J are TRBV6-9 and TRBJ2-3; perhaps TRBD1 as D (5 bases). V lost 2 bases to trimming and J lost 1 base, with 10 bases between them. Per the germline V gene, CDR1 is MNHGY and CDR2 is SVAAGI. The CDR3 consists of 15 residues. The DNA for the CDR3 is TGTGCCAGCAGTTATCAGGACAACCGCACAGATACGCAGTATTTT. Amino acids: CASSYQDNRTDTQYF.

This clonotype was detected ten times or more. This chain joins TRBV6-1 and TRBJ2-2; TRBD2 might be the D (7 bases). This CDR3 has 13 amino acids. The V end lost 10 bases, the J end lost 4 bases, and 13 bases lay between the germline ends. Germline CDR1 reads MNHNS; CDR2 reads SASEGT. CDR3 loop: CAITRGGTGELFF. The CDR3 DNA sequence: TGTGCCATTACGAGGGGGGGCACCGGGGAGCTGTTTTTT.

This clonotype has only a few counts. At one end the junction does not follow the germline gene, possibly because of a read error. The rearrangement uses TRBV28 and TRBJ1-1; a possible D gene is TRBD1 (6 bases). Germline lookup yields CDR1 MDHEN and CDR2 SYDVKM. The CDR3 sequence is 12 residues long. The CDR3 spells CAGRDYRAAAFF. The CDR3 DNA reads as TGTGCCGGCAGAGACTACAGGGCCGCGGCTTTCTTT. Variable domain in full (rest from reference TRBV28 and TRBJ1-1): DVKVTQSSRYLVKRTGEKVFLECVQDMDHENMFWYRQDPGLGLRLIYFSYDVKMKEKGDIPEGYSVSREKKERFSLILESASTNQTSMYLCAGRDYRAAAFFGQGTRLTVV.

This clonotype was counted ten times or more. The genes are TRBV7-3 and TRBJ2-1, with TRBD1 matching over 7 bases. The ends lost 6 bases at V and 0 bases at J; junction bases unmatched: 5. From germline, CDR1 is SGHTA and CDR2 FQGTGA. The CDR3 extends over 15 amino acids. The DNA of the CDR3 is TGTGCCAGCAGTCGACAGGGAACCTCCTACAATGAGCAGTTCTTC. It yields the protein CASSRQGTSYNEQFF.

Of note for this clonotype: A much larger clone sits a single nucleotide away, making a read error possible. The gene calls are TRBV7-3 and TRBJ2-6, with 7 nucleotides matching TRBD1. The CDR3 has 17 amino acids. The germline gives CDR1 SGHTA, CDR2 FQGTGA. As DNA, the CDR3 is TGTGCCAGCAGCCCCGGACAGGTGTTCTCTGGGGCCAACGTCCTGGCTTTC. Translated, it gives CASSPGQVFSGANVLAF.

This clonotype was seen only a few times. The V call is TRBV2, the J call TRBJ1-3; D not resolved. Looked up from germline, CDR1 is SNHLY and CDR2 is FYNNEI. The CDR3 is 13 residues long. Trimming took 4 bases from V and 0 from J, leaving 4 bases between them. CDR3 protein: CASSASSGNTIYF. CDR3 bases: TGTGCCAGCAGTGCTTCCTCTGGAAACACCATATATTTT. The entire variable domain, with the rest obtained from reference TRBV2 and TRBJ1-3, is as follows: EPEVTQTPSHQVTQMGQEVILRCVPISNHLYFYWYRQILGQKVEFLVSFYNNEISEKSEIFDDQFSVERPDGSNFTLKIRSTKLEDSAMYFCASSASSGNTIYFGEGSWLTVV.

The sample holds many counts of this clonotype. The rearrangement joins TRBV5-1 to TRBJ2-7, with D possibly being TRBD2 (5 bases). Germline CDR1 and CDR2: SGHRS and YFSETQ. Trimming took 3 bases from V and 2 from J, leaving 18 bases between them. The CDR3 consists of 16 residues. CDR3 loop: CASSSTPSGFAYEQYF. For the CDR3, the DNA is TGCGCCAGCAGCTCCACCCCAAGCGGATTTGCCTACGAGCAGTACTTC.

In regard to this clonotype: This clone may be a read error of a much larger clone one base away. The genes are TRBV20-1 and TRBJ2-3; 8 bases are a match to TRBD2. Germline V CDR1 and CDR2: DFQATT, SNEGSKA (reference sequence). The CDR3 spans 15 residues. DNA for the CDR3: TGCAGTGCAACGAGTGTTAGCGGGATGACAGATACGCGGTATTTT. It translates to CSATSVSGMTDTRYF.

A note on this clonotype: A junction end diverges from the germline sequence, so it may reflect a read error. The rearrangement joins TRBV5-1 to TRBJ2-2; D is unclear. CDR3 size: 13 residues. CDR1 and CDR2 from the germline V gene are SGHRS and YFSETQ. The DNA of the CDR3 is TGCGCCATCAGCATTTTATGGGCCGGGGAGCTGTTTTTT. It specifies CAISILWAGELFF.

This clonotype was recorded at least ten times. V usage is TRBV5-1 and J usage is TRBJ2-3, with TRBD2 as a possible D gene (6 bases). CDR3 length: 15 residues. The germline CDR1 and CDR2 sequences are SGHRS and YFSETQ. The ends were cut back, 1 base at V and 1 base at J, with 10 bases in the middle. CDR3 residues: CASSLTERGTDTQYF. The CDR3 nucleotides are TGCGCCAGCAGCTTGACCGAGCGGGGCACAGATACGCAGTATTTT. Complete variable domain (other parts from reference TRBV5-1 and TRBJ2-3): KAGVTQTPRYLIKTRGQQVTLSCSPISGHRSVSWYQQTPGQGLQFLFEYFSETQRNKGNFPGRFSGRQFSNSRSEMNVSTLELGDSALYLCASSLTERGTDTQYFGPGTRLTVL.

A note on this clonotype: It may be a read error: a sequence one base away is much more abundant. V and J are TRBV28 and TRBJ1-2, with a weak D call TRBD1 (5 bases). Germline loops: CDR1 MDHEN, CDR2 SYDVKM. The CDR3 consists of 16 residues. This CDR3 reads CVSSHLPPTANYGYTF. CDR3 sequence (DNA): TGTGTCAGCAGTCACCTGCCCCCGACAGCAAACTATGGCTACACCTTC.

This clonotype was seen only a few times. J is TRBJ2-3 and V is TRBV28; D is ambiguous. Germline CDR1 is MDHEN and CDR2 is SYDVKM. This CDR3 has 13 amino acids. V was shortened by 1 base and J by 4 bases, with 6 bases between the two germline ends. The CDR3 DNA follows: TGTGCCAGCAGTTTATTAGCCCCAGATACGCAGTATTTT. It translates to CASSLLAPDTQYF.

This clonotype appeared many times. The V and J genes are TRBV20-1 and TRBJ2-3; TRBD1 is a possible D gene (7 bases). Between the trimmed V and J ends, which lost 5 bases and 2 bases, there was a span of 11 bases. CDR3 length equals 13 residues. CDR1 and CDR2 from the germline V gene are DFQATT and SNEGSKA (reference sequence). The CDR3 region has the DNA TGCAGTGCTGGCAGGGGGGACACAGATACGCAGTATTTT. Translated, it gives CSAGRGDTDTQYF.

The chain is built from TRBV20-1 and TRBJ1-2; D ambiguous. This CDR3 is built from 14 residues. The germline V gene has CDR1 DFQATT and CDR2 SNEGSKA (reference sequence). Trimming took 2 bases from V and 4 from J, leaving 14 bases between them. The CDR3 protein is CSARKADTTYGYTF. Written as DNA, the CDR3 is TGCAGTGCTAGAAAGGCCGACACCACCTATGGCTACACCTTC.

At least ten counts were recorded for this clonotype. This chain connects TRBV7-2 to TRBJ2-7, with D maybe TRBD1 (5 bases). Germline values: CDR1 SGHTA, CDR2 FQGNSA. The CDR3 has 17 amino acids. The V end was cut by 5 bases, the J end by 0 bases, with 20 bases between. The CDR3 bases are TGTGCCAGCAGCCCCGGGTTTGGACAAACCGGCTCCTACGAGCAGTACTTC. This translates into CASSPGFGQTGSYEQYF. The entire variable domain, with the rest obtained from reference TRBV7-2 and TRBJ2-7, is as follows: GAGVSQSPSNKVTEKGKDVELRCDPISGHTALYWYRQSLGQGLEFLIYFQGNSAPDKSGLPSDRFSAERTGGSVSTLTIQRTQQEDSAVYLCASSPGFGQTGSYEQYFGPGTRLTVT.

To note about this clonotype: Just one base apart from a much larger clone, this may be a read error. The rearrangement joins TRBV5-1 to TRBJ2-2; 7 bases line up with TRBD2. Germline V gene data show CDR1 as SGHRS and CDR2 as YFSETQ. The V gene end was trimmed by 5 bases and the J gene end by 4 bases; junction bases not matched to a gene: 5. The CDR3 totals 14 residues. The DNA of the CDR3 is TGCGCCAGCAGGGCTAGCGGTAGCACCGGGGAGCTGTTTTTT. Its translation is CASRASGSTGELFF.

V and J are TRBV20-1 and TRBJ2-2, with D unresolved. This CDR3 spans 13 amino acids. Germline V CDR1 and CDR2: DFQATT, SNEGSKA (reference sequence). V was clipped by 2 bases and J by 6 bases, with 10 bases between them. The CDR3 sequence: CSARSRTAGELFF. CDR3 DNA: TGCAGTGCTAGATCACGAACAGCCGGGGAGCTGTTTTTT.

This clonotype has at least ten counts. V is TRBV28 and J is TRBJ1-5, with D possibly matching TRBD1 (6 bases). The CDR3 totals 16 residues. CDR1 is MDHEN, CDR2 SYDVKM, per germline. Trimming took 10 bases from V and 0 from J, leaving 19 bases between them. The CDR3 region has the DNA TGTGCCACTCTACCCCCGGGGGCCAATAGCAATCAGCCCCAGCATTTT. It is translated as CATLPPGANSNQPQHF.

This clonotype ranks as medium-sized. The CDR3 here is CASKPPGQGTNEQFF. The CDR3 coding sequence is TGTGCCAGTAAACCCCCAGGACAGGGTACCAATGAGCAGTTCTTC. The rearrangement uses TRBV19 and TRBJ2-1; 8 bases are shared with TRBD1. The V and J ends lost 7 bases and 6 bases, in that order; junction bases with no gene match: 11. CDR3 length equals 15 residues. Germline CDR1 is LNHDA and CDR2 is SQIVND (reference sequence).

This clonotype was counted many times. The chain carries TRBV20-1 and TRBJ2-5; 14 bases match TRBD2. CDR3 length: 16 residues. Germline V gene data show CDR1 as DFQATT and CDR2 as SNEGSKA (reference sequence). The trim removed 5 bases at V and 5 bases at J, leaving 10 bases unmatched. The CDR3 sequence is CSAGTGTSGSRETQYF. For the CDR3, the DNA is TGCAGTGCTGGGACCGGGACTAGCGGGAGTCGGGAGACCCAGTACTTC.

This clonotype was observed at least ten times. The chain links TRBV20-1 to TRBJ2-2; D unclear. V was cut by 2 bases and J by 6 bases, with 7 bases left in between. The germline CDR1 and CDR2 sequences are DFQATT and SNEGSKA (reference sequence). The CDR3 has 12 amino acids. CDR3: CSARMGPGELFF. The DNA of the CDR3 is TGCAGTGCTAGAATGGGTCCCGGGGAGCTGTTTTTT.

This clonotype was counted a few times. The CDR3 carries no conserved terminal phenylalanine or tryptophan, so it likely arises from a read error. The chain links TRBV5-1 to TRBJ2-3; the match to TRBD1 covers 7 bases. Germline V gene lookup returns CDR1 SGHRS and CDR2 YFSETQ. V was pared by 4 bases and J by 0 bases, with 5 bases of the junction left unmatched. CDR3 length: 15 amino acids. The CDR3 sequence: CASSNRGSSTDTQYY. CDR3 nucleotide sequence: TGCGCCAGCAGCAACAGGGGAAGTAGCACAGATACGCAGTATTAT.

Ten or more counts support this clonotype. This chain uses TRBV6-5 with TRBJ2-3, with D unresolved. This CDR3 contains 15 residues. Germline CDR1 reads MNHEY; CDR2 reads SVGAGI. Trimming removed 5 bases from V and 0 bases from J, with 12 bases in between. In DNA form, the CDR3 reads TGTGCCAGCAGTCAGAGGAGTACTAGCACAGATACGCAGTATTTT. Translating gives CASSQRSTSTDTQYF.

This clonotype was picked up many times. The chain uses TRBV29-1 and TRBJ1-1; D gene ambiguous. The CDR3 spans 14 residues. Germline V CDR1 and CDR2: SQVTM, ANQGSEA. The V end was cut by 2 bases, the J end by 1 base, with 11 bases between. This CDR3 is CSVERAGSNTEAFF. In nucleotides, the CDR3 is TGCAGCGTTGAAAGGGCAGGATCGAACACTGAAGCTTTCTTT.

This clonotype has at least ten counts. V usage is TRBV12-3 or TRBV12-4 and J usage is TRBJ1-1, with D unresolved. V was shortened by 8 bases and J by 1 base, with 17 bases between the two germline ends. CDR3 length: 15 residues. The CDR3, as DNA: TGTGCCAGCTGTGTCCGGGGTGGTGAGAACACTGAAGCTTTCTTT. Protein: CASCVRGGENTEAFF.

V is TRBV20-1 and J is TRBJ2-3; 8 nucleotides line up with TRBD2. Trimming took 0 bases from V and 0 from J; bases not matched to a gene: 8. Per germline, CDR1 DFQATT and CDR2 SNEGSKA (reference sequence). This CDR3 is built from 17 residues. The CDR3 region has the DNA TGCAGTGCTAGAGATGCTTCTACTAGCGGTAGCACAGATACGCAGTATTTT. Translating gives CSARDASTSGSTDTQYF.

Ten or more counts support this clonotype. The chain links TRBV29-1 to TRBJ2-2, with D possibly being TRBD1 or TRBD2 (6 bases each). Germline values: CDR1 SQVTM, CDR2 ANQGSEA. V gave up 4 bases and J gave up 0 bases, with 18 bases separating them. The CDR3 has 17 amino acids. The CDR3 is CSVGGAPGLPNTGELFF. The CDR3 DNA reads TGCAGCGTTGGGGGGGCCCCGGGGCTACCGAACACCGGGGAGCTGTTTTTT.

This clonotype came up many times. V and J are TRBV6-4 and TRBJ2-3; no definite D call. V shed 4 bases and J shed 3 bases, with 8 bases lying between them. The CDR3 contains 13 residues. The germline V gene encodes CDR1 MRHNA and CDR2 SNTAGT. The CDR3 DNA reads as TGTGCCAGCAGTGGGACGGAAACAGATACGCAGTATTTT. Protein sequence: CASSGTETDTQYF.